The entry below describes one TCR beta chain. Its cognate antigen is unknown. The CDR3 has 16 amino acids. Germline loops: CDR1 LNHDA, CDR2 SQIVND (reference sequence). Trimming left V 1 base short and J 0 bases short, with 12 bases between. Of the isolated RNA, all was reverse transcribed, and so the sequenced material was expressed TCRB transcripts. Reads from naive, central memory and regulatory T cell samples averaged around 3.5 million. Sequenced by immunoSEQ multiplex PCR; TCRdb stores in-frame clones only, minus some. The sample contains about 150,000 clones, 7.8% of which appear only once. The data derive from a study of beta chain features in type 1 diabetes. Turning to the study itself: Healthy donors resembled patients in age, gender and cell yields. Study-wide results and caveats: Within the patient group, naive, central memory and Treg TCRB repertoires appeared more similar to each other than within healthy donors. When VDJ junctions were examined, type 1 diabetes patients showed fewer insertions and more deletions. People with Type 1 diabetes carried modestly yet significantly shorter TCRB CDR3s in all four CD4+ subsets.

Sequenced material: central memory CD4+ T cells from blood. The V call is TRBV19, the J call TRBJ1-1; TRBD1 might be the D (5 bases). The origin of this receptor is a woman aged 40 to 50 with type 1 diabetes. Here the CDR3 DNA reads TGTGCCAGTAGTATAGGCCTACAGGACCTGAACACTGAAGCTTTCTTT. It is translated as CASSIGLQDLNTEAFF. The full variable domain, in which reference TRBV19 and TRBJ1-1 provide the parts outside the CDR3, is DGGITQSPKYLFRKEGQNVTLSCEQNLNHDAMYWYRQDPGQGLRLIYYSQIVNDFQKGDIAEGYSVSREKKESFPLTVTSAQKNPTAFYLCASSIGLQDLNTEAFFGQGTRLTVV.